The 14 T cell receptor beta chains in this list originate from one sample, sequenced in a study of blood T cell repertoires in COVID-19. The data were produced by immunoSEQ multiplex PCR, yet TCRdb's version contains in-frame clones alone and is incomplete. The sample has 100,000 to 150,000 clones, roughly four fifths seen once. The material sequenced was peripheral blood. These receptors all come from a man older than 75 with COVID-19, enrolled during active disease.

This chain links TRBV7-8 with TRBJ2-2; 14 positions match TRBD2. The CDR3 contains 15 residues. The germline CDR1 and CDR2 sequences are SGHVS and FQNEAQ. Losses at the gene ends were 5 bases for V and 6 bases for J; bases not matched to a gene: 2. CDR3 region: CASSRTSGRPGELFF. The CDR3, as DNA: TGTGCCAGCAGCCGGACTAGCGGGAGGCCCGGGGAGCTGTTTTTT. Using reference TRBV7-8 and TRBJ2-2 for the parts outside the CDR3, the full variable domain is GAGVSQSPRYKVAKRGQDVALRCDPISGHVSLFWYQQALGQGPEFLTYFQNEAQLDKSGLPSDRFFAERPEGSVSTLKIQRTQQEDSAVYLCASSRTSGRPGELFFGEGSRLTVL.

The chain couples TRBV24-1 to TRBJ2-1; TRBD1 aligns across 9 bases. This CDR3 region has 19 residues. Looked up from germline, CDR1 is KGHDR and CDR2 is SFDVKD. V shed 4 bases, J shed 2 bases, and the junction held 14 bases outside the gene matches. The CDR3 spells CATSDPGQGGISPYNEQFF. For the CDR3, the DNA is TGTGCCACCAGTGACCCGGGACAGGGAGGAATCTCTCCCTACAATGAGCAGTTCTTC.

The chain uses TRBV13 and TRBJ1-2; D perhaps matches TRBD1 (5 bases). CDR3 size: 15 residues. The ends were cut back, 5 bases at V and 4 bases at J, with 17 bases in the middle. CDR1 is PRHDT and CDR2 is FYEKMQ in the germline V gene (reference sequence). As DNA, the CDR3 is TGTGCCAGCAGCCCCCTCGGGGGGTTAGTCTATGGCTACACCTTC. This codes for CASSPLGGLVYGYTF.

The J gene is TRBJ2-1, the V gene TRBV28; D call uncertain. The CDR3 totals 13 residues. Trimming cost V 10 bases and J 8 bases, with 18 bases left between them. In germline, CDR1 is MDHEN, CDR2 SYDVKM. The CDR3 loop is CATGLGTLYEQFF. The CDR3 DNA reads TGTGCCACTGGCCTAGGCACCTTATATGAGCAGTTCTTC.

The genes are TRBV28 and TRBJ1-1, with TRBD1 as a possible D gene (5 bases). Between the trimmed V and J ends, which lost 4 bases and 3 bases, there was a span of 15 bases. The germline V gene has CDR1 MDHEN and CDR2 SYDVKM. The CDR3 runs to 15 residues. CDR3 region: CASSSPGGRYTEAFF. The CDR3 DNA is TGTGCCAGCAGTTCCCCGGGGGGACGGTACACTGAAGCTTTCTTT.

In this sample, this clone turned up once. This chain uses TRBV28 with TRBJ2-1; 11 bases are shared with TRBD2. CDR3 length: 17 amino acids. J lost 4 bases, V lost 6 bases, and 11 bases had no gene match. Germline V gives CDR1 MDHEN, CDR2 SYDVKM. The CDR3 is CASSTGTSGLLYNEQFF. The CDR3, as DNA: TGTGCCAGCAGCACCGGGACTAGCGGCCTACTATACAATGAGCAGTTCTTC.

The rearrangement links TRBV2 to TRBJ1-2, with TRBD1 matching 8 bases. Germline CDR1 SNHLY, CDR2 FYNNEI. J lost 7 bases, V lost 4 bases, and 11 bases had no gene match. CDR3 length: 15 residues. The CDR3 sequence is CASSGLGQGTVGYTF. The CDR3 DNA is TGTGCCAGCAGTGGGCTAGGACAGGGAACGGTTGGCTACACCTTC.

The chain joins TRBV25-1 to TRBJ1-1; TRBD1 might be the D (6 bases). Germline V lookup: CDR1 MGHDK, CDR2 SYGVNS. V was clipped by 3 bases and J by 11 bases, with 16 bases between them. CDR3 size: 13 residues. CDR3 sequence reads: CASSDRGQSTAFF. The CDR3 nucleotides read TGTGCCAGCAGTGACCGCGGACAGAGCACGGCTTTCTTT.

This clone showed up just a few times. The V gene is TRBV27, the J gene TRBJ2-7; D uncertain. The CDR3 runs to 10 residues. Trimming cost V 6 bases and J 2 bases, with 2 bases left between them. Germline V gene data show CDR1 as MNHEY and CDR2 as SMNVEV (reference sequence). CDR3 residues: CASSAYEQYF. Here the CDR3 DNA reads TGTGCCAGCAGCGCCTACGAGCAGTACTTC.

The chain has TRBV6-5 and TRBJ1-6; D might be TRBD1 (5 bases). V lost 6 bases, J lost 0 bases, and 9 bases lay in between. CDR1 is MNHEY, CDR2 SVGAGI, per germline. This CDR3 has 15 amino acids. The CDR3 sequence is CASRRQSSYNSPLHF. The CDR3 DNA is TGTGCCAGCAGGCGACAGAGCTCCTATAATTCACCCCTCCACTTT.

V gene TRBV7-9 combines with J gene TRBJ1-2; perhaps TRBD1 as D (5 bases). Trimming stripped 4 bases from V and 6 bases from J, with 18 bases between. CDR3 size: 15 residues. Germline V CDR1 and CDR2: SEHNR, FQNEAQ (reference sequence). CDR3 in amino acids: CASSYPRGRADGYTF. In DNA form, the CDR3 reads TGTGCCAGCAGCTATCCCAGAGGCAGGGCCGATGGCTACACCTTC.

V is TRBV11-2 and J is TRBJ2-1; 11 bases are a match to TRBD2. Per germline, CDR1 SGHAT and CDR2 FQNNGV. Trimming took 5 bases from V and 4 from J; bases not matched to a gene: 4. The CDR3 runs 15 residues. Here the CDR3 reads CASSVGTSGYNEQFF. In DNA, the CDR3 is TGTGCCAGCAGCGTGGGGACTAGCGGTTACAATGAGCAGTTCTTC.

On this clone itself: In the same sample, other DNA sequences code for this CDR3. The rearrangement uses TRBV5-5 and TRBJ1-6, with TRBD1 as a possible D gene (6 bases). Germline V lookup: CDR1 SGHKS, CDR2 YYEKEE (reference sequence). Between the trimmed V and J ends, which lost 0 bases and 8 bases, there was a span of 9 bases. This CDR3 is 14 amino acids long. This CDR3 reads CASSLDRAYSPLHF. DNA of the CDR3: TGTGCCAGCAGCTTGGACAGGGCTTATTCACCCCTCCACTTT.

This clone showed up just once. The rearrangement links TRBV7-8 to TRBJ2-3; TRBD2 matches at 12 bases. J gave up 2 bases and V 4 bases, and 4 bases lay outside the gene matches. Germline-derived CDR1 and CDR2 are SGHVS and FQNEAQ. This CDR3 has 16 amino acids. CDR3 residues: CASSSRLAGVTDTQYF. The CDR3 DNA reads as TGTGCCAGCAGCTCAAGACTAGCGGGAGTCACAGATACGCAGTATTTT.